This T cell receptor (beta chain) comes out of a study of blood T cell repertoires in COVID-19. In the study's own analysis: Nucleated cell number was recorded as an estimate derived from reference gene primer amplification. Profiling relied on immunoSEQ multiplex PCR, and the TCRdb table lists in-frame clones only, not all of them. The DNA was the basis for D and trimming; V, J and clone size are from that table. The data show 300,000 to 400,000 clones, 88% seen once. Source material: peripheral blood. The TCR sequence derives from a woman in her 70s with COVID-19, enrolled during active disease.

The CDR3 bases are TGTGCCACCAGTCCGAAGGGAGGGCAAGAGACCCAGTACTTC. It specifies CATSPKGGQETQYF. The chain uses TRBV15 and TRBJ2-5, with 7 bases aligning to TRBD2. The germline CDR1 and CDR2 sequences are LNHNV and YYDKDF (reference sequence). V was pared by 6 bases and J by 2 bases, with 6 bases of the junction left unmatched. This CDR3 region has 14 residues.